This T cell receptor beta chain was sequenced during a study of early T cells in non-severe SARS-CoV-2 infection. This clonotype turned up a few times. Using its own MiXCR run on the 5' RACE reads, TCRdb lists one record per CDR3 protein. This table holds about 23,000 distinct CDR3 sequences, roughly 5.3% found once. The sequence was collected from an adult who was a healthcare worker with PCR-confirmed SARS-CoV-2 infection or an uninfected control (not recorded which). The sample taken for sequencing was whole blood.

The CDR3 spells CASSPPGGQGTDTQYF. CDR3 coding DNA: TGTGCCAGCTCACCACCGGGGGGACAGGGCACAGATACGCAGTATTTT. This chain joins TRBV18 and TRBJ2-3; 8 positions agree with TRBD1. The germline V gene has CDR1 KGHSH and CDR2 LQKENI. The CDR3 consists of 16 residues. The V gene end was trimmed by 0 bases and the J gene end by 1 base; junction bases not matched to a gene: 3.